These 19 T cell receptor beta chains came from one sample sequenced in a study of blood T cells in healthy people across ages. For the second PCR, which ran for about 6 to 11 cycles, a sample-barcoded 5' primer and a J-beta primer mix were used. TCRdb ran MiXCR on the 5' RACE reads and lists one entry per CDR3 protein. The sample carries roughly 1,800,000 distinct CDR3 sequences, 40% to 55% recorded once. Sequenced input: blood. The receptors originated from a woman aged 40 to 49 in good health.

This rearrangement joins TRBV13 to TRBJ2-1; D is perhaps TRBD2 (6 bases). Trimming removed 1 base from V and 6 bases from J, with 7 bases in between. The CDR3 consists of 13 residues. Per the germline V gene, CDR1 is PRHDT and CDR2 is FYEKMQ (reference sequence). CDR3: CASSLEAGNEQFF. Here the CDR3 DNA reads TGTGCCAGCAGCTTAGAAGCGGGCAATGAGCAGTTCTTC.

This CDR3 is CAIPLAGEKETQYF. DNA for the CDR3: TGTGCCATCCCACTAGCGGGCGAAAAGGAGACCCAGTACTTC. The chain is built from TRBV5-4 and TRBJ2-5; 9 bases match TRBD2. V lost 9 bases, J lost 5 bases, and 11 bases stayed unmatched. The CDR3 sequence is 14 residues long. Germline-derived CDR1 and CDR2 are SGHNT and YYREEE (reference sequence).

The V and J genes are TRBV20-1 and TRBJ2-7; 10 bases agree with TRBD2. The end of the DNA fits TRBJ2-5 better, so the J call may be wrong. CDR1 is DFQATT, CDR2 SNEGSKA, per germline (reference sequence). The CDR3 is 18 amino acids. The CDR3, as DNA: TGCAGTGCGAGACCCTCATTATTAGCGGGGGGACGGAAAGAGACCCAGTACTTC. Protein product: CSARPSLLAGGRKETQYF.

This chain connects TRBV6-5 to TRBJ1-4, with a possible D match to TRBD1 (5 bases). This CDR3 is built from 18 residues. Germline V gives CDR1 MNHEY, CDR2 SVGAGI. The V gene lost 3 bases and the J gene lost 6 bases, with 23 bases spanning the gap. The CDR3: CASSYSGRGFTLDEKLFF. CDR3 nucleotides: TGTGCCAGCAGTTATTCGGGGAGGGGATTTACGCTGGATGAAAAACTGTTTTTT.

V is TRBV7-2 and J is TRBJ1-4, with D unclear. Between the trimmed V and J ends, which lost 1 base and 5 bases, there was a span of 14 bases. Germline V gene lookup returns CDR1 SGHTA and CDR2 FQGNSA. The CDR3 covers 16 residues. The CDR3 region has the DNA TGTGCCAGCAGCTTAGAACGACGCGATATGAATGAAAAACTGTTTTTT. Protein product: CASSLERRDMNEKLFF.

The chain combines TRBV25-1 with TRBJ1-4; D unclear. The germline gives CDR1 MGHDK, CDR2 SYGVNS. The CDR3 spans 13 residues. V was trimmed by 6 bases and J by 8 bases, leaving 13 bases between them. The CDR3 region has the DNA TGTGCCAGCAGGTCGACCTTACGCGAAAAACTGTTTTTT. This translates into CASRSTLREKLFF. The variable domain in full, completed from reference TRBV25-1 and TRBJ1-4, reads EADIYQTPRYLVIGTGKKITLECSQTMGHDKMYWYQQDPGMELHLIHYSYGVNSTEKGDLSSESTVSRIRTEHFPLTLESARPSHTSQYLCASRSTLREKLFFGSGTQLSVL.

The chain links TRBV20-1 to TRBJ2-5; weak D call: TRBD2 (7 bases). V was cut by 5 bases and J by 5 bases, with 18 bases left in between. Germline V lookup: CDR1 DFQATT, CDR2 SNEGSKA (reference sequence). The CDR3 has 14 residues. In DNA, the CDR3 is TGCAGTGCTCCTCACGAGGGGGGGCGGGAGACCCAGTACTTC. It codes for CSAPHEGGRETQYF.

This clonotype has more than one count but fewer than ten. V and J are TRBV7-9 and TRBJ1-2; 9 bases line up with TRBD1. Germline V gene sequence: CDR1 SEHNR, CDR2 FQNEAQ (reference sequence). CDR3 length equals 17 residues. Trimming removed 3 bases from V and 6 bases from J; junction bases left unmatched: 14. CDR3 nucleotides: TGTGCCAGCAGCTTGAAAGTGTCCGGGACAGGGTTTGATGGCTACACCTTC. It translates to CASSLKVSGTGFDGYTF.

The rearrangement links TRBV27 to TRBJ2-7; TRBD1 agrees at 7 bases. The CDR3 sequence is 14 residues long. Looked up from germline, CDR1 is MNHEY and CDR2 is SMNVEV (reference sequence). With 6 bases clipped from V and 3 bases from J, the junction kept 8 bases outside the gene matches. CDR3 residues: CASSEPGQIYEQYF. CDR3 nucleotide sequence: TGTGCCAGCAGCGAACCGGGACAGATCTACGAGCAGTACTTC.

The V call is TRBV6-1, the J call TRBJ2-4, with D possibly TRBD2 on 7 matching bases. Gene TRBJ2-7 matches the end of the DNA better, so the J call may be wrong. The germline CDR1 and CDR2 sequences are MNHNS and SASEGT. The CDR3 has 18 amino acids. CDR3 nucleotides: TGTGCCAGCACTACCAGGGCACCGGGGGGCAGAGAGTCCTACGAGCAGTACTTC. Encoded protein: CASTTRAPGGRESYEQYF.

This clonotype appeared many times. The CDR3 sequence: CSTLTGAKNIQYF. The DNA of the CDR3 is TGCAGCACGCTGACAGGAGCCAAAAACATTCAGTACTTC. J is TRBJ2-4 and V is TRBV29-1; a possible D gene is TRBD1 (6 bases). The ends were cut back, 8 bases at V and 0 bases at J, with 11 bases in the middle. Germline V gene sequence: CDR1 SQVTM, CDR2 ANQGSEA. CDR3 length equals 13 residues.

This clonotype was counted many times. The V call is TRBV5-1, the J call TRBJ1-6, with 9 bases identical to TRBD1. The CDR3 totals 18 residues. CDR1 is SGHRS, CDR2 YFSETQ, per germline. J gave up 0 bases and V 4 bases, and 8 bases lay outside the gene matches. CDR3 sequence reads: CASSPLTGGISYNSPLHF. The CDR3 coding sequence is TGCGCCAGCAGCCCGCTGACAGGGGGAATCTCCTATAATTCACCCCTCCACTTT.

This chain uses TRBV5-1 with TRBJ2-1; D is undetermined. This CDR3 comprises 15 residues. Germline CDR1 and CDR2: SGHRS and YFSETQ. The V end was cut by 3 bases, the J end by 8 bases, with 18 bases between. The CDR3 reads CASSSAFQTGHEQFF. Written as DNA, the CDR3 is TGCGCCAGCAGCTCCGCCTTCCAAACCGGACATGAGCAGTTCTTC. The full variable domain, with the rest looked up from reference TRBV5-1 and TRBJ2-1, is KAGVTQTPRYLIKTRGQQVTLSCSPISGHRSVSWYQQTPGQGLQFLFEYFSETQRNKGNFPGRFSGRQFSNSRSEMNVSTLELGDSALYLCASSSAFQTGHEQFFGPGTRLTVL.

This clonotype came up a few times. The chain has TRBV20-1 and TRBJ2-7, with D perhaps TRBD1 (5 bases). The CDR3 is 14 residues long. Trimming took off 4 bases at V and 0 bases at J, with 13 bases between the two ends. Germline V gene data show CDR1 as DFQATT and CDR2 as SNEGSKA (reference sequence). CDR3 bases: TGCAGTGCTACCGGTGGGGCCAGCTCCTACGAGCAGTACTTC. Translation gives CSATGGASSYEQYF.

V and J are TRBV7-9 and TRBJ2-1; D unresolved. This CDR3 comprises 9 residues. Trimming shortened V by 5 bases and J by 13 bases, and 6 bases separated the two germline ends. Germline lookup yields CDR1 SEHNR and CDR2 FQNEAQ (reference sequence). Here the CDR3 DNA reads TGTGCCAGCAGCCCCCAACAGTTCTTC. Amino acids: CASSPQQFF.

The chain links TRBV7-3 to TRBJ2-5; 7 positions match TRBD1. The CDR3 sequence is 15 residues long. Germline CDR1 SGHTA, CDR2 FQGTGA. The V and J ends lost 2 bases and 4 bases, in that order; junction bases with no gene match: 7. CDR3: CASSLGDRDIETQYF. The CDR3 DNA follows: TGTGCCAGCAGCTTAGGGGACAGAGATATAGAGACCCAGTACTTC.

This clonotype has just a few counts. The chain combines TRBV7-2 with TRBJ2-3; TRBD2 might be the D (7 bases). Germline values: CDR1 SGHTA, CDR2 FQGNSA. The CDR3 extends over 17 amino acids. V was trimmed by 6 bases and J by 4 bases, leaving 23 bases between them. The DNA for the CDR3 is TGTGCCAGCAGGCCGCTGGGCGGGGGCTCAGCGGCAGATACGCAGTATTTT. Translating it yields CASRPLGGGSAADTQYF.

Details on this clonotype: One end of the junction varies from germline; a read error may be responsible. The gene calls are TRBV7-7 and TRBJ2-5; D may be TRBD2 (6 bases). The CDR3 totals 14 residues. CDR1 is SSHAT, CDR2 FNYEAQ, per germline (reference sequence). The CDR3 reads CASSSGLLKETQYF. CDR3 bases: TGTGCTAGCAGCTCCGGACTACTCAAAGAGACCCAGTACTTC.

This clonotype has only a few counts. V usage is TRBV20-1 and J usage is TRBJ2-5; a weak D match, TRBD2 (5 bases). The V gene's germline CDR1 is DFQATT and CDR2 SNEGSKA (reference sequence). The CDR3 is 12 amino acids. V lost 5 bases and J 1 base, leaving 8 bases between the germline ends. The CDR3 sequence is CSARLFQETQYF. CDR3 bases: TGCAGTGCTCGACTATTCCAAGAGACCCAGTACTTC.